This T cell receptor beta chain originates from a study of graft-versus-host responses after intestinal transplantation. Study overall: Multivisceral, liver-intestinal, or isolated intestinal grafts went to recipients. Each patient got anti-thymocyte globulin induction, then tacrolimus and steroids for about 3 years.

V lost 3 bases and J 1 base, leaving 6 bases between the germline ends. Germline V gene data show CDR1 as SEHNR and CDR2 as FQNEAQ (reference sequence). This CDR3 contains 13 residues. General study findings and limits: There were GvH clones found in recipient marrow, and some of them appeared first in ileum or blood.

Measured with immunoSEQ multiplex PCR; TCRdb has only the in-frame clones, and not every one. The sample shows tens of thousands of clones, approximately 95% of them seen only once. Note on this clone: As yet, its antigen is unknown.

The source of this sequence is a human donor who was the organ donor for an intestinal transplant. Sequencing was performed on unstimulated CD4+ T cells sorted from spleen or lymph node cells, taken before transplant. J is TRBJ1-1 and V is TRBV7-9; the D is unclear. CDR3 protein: CASSFQANTEAFF. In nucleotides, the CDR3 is TGTGCCAGCAGCTTTCAAGCGAACACTGAAGCTTTCTTT.